This is a list of T cell receptor beta chains from one sample in a study of cytomegalovirus exposure and HLA in healthy donors. The table came from immunoSEQ multiplex PCR; TCRdb's copy has only in-frame clones and leaves some out. The sample consists of around 90,000 clones, roughly 85% of them appearing once. Sequenced: PBMCs. The origin of the receptors is a man aged 35-49 years in good health and CMV-seropositive. Each CDR3 is given with its conserved first and last residue. The D gene is left open where the match is weak. Clone size appears in some rows only: once, few, many, or a class for an expanded clone.

J	V	D	size	DNA	CDR3
TRBJ2-1	TRBV28	-	-	TGTGCCAGCAGTACCTGGGAGTCCGAAAATGAGCAGTTCTTC	CASSTWESENEQFF
TRBJ1-5	TRBV2	-	-	TGTGCCAGCACGCCAGGACAAATCAATCAGCCCCAGCATTTT	CASTPGQINQPQHF
TRBJ2-1	TRBV18	-	-	TGTGCCAGCTCACTGGGACATAACAATGAGCAGTTCTTC	CASSLGHNNEQFF
TRBJ2-3	TRBV5-1	-	-	TGCGCCAGCAGCCTGACAGTGGGTCGGGATACGCAGTATTTT	CASSLTVGRDTQYF
TRBJ2-3	TRBV6-5	-	-	TGTGCCAGCAGTTACGGTTCTATCCCCACAGATACGCAGTATTTT	CASSYGSIPTDTQYF
TRBJ2-2	TRBV7-3	-	-	TGTGCCAGCAGCTTGCGAGACGGGGAGCTGTTTTTT	CASSLRDGELFF
TRBJ2-7	TRBV5-8	-	-	TGTGCCAGCAGCGAACCGGGACTTGACTACGAGCAGTACTTC	CASSEPGLDYEQYF
TRBJ2-5	TRBV11-2	TRBD2	-	TGTGCCAGCAGCGCGGGCGGGGGGGGTCAAGAGACCCAGTACTTC	CASSAGGGGQETQYF
TRBJ2-5	TRBV25-1	-	-	TGTGCCAGCAGGAGAGGTCGGGAGACCCAGTACTTC	CASRRGRETQYF
TRBJ1-5	TRBV29-1	TRBD1	-	TGCAGCGTAAAGGGGGCCGGCAATCAGCCCCAGCATTTT	CSVKGAGNQPQHF
TRBJ2-2	TRBV7-9	TRBD2	-	TGTTCCAGCAGCCATAGCGGGGCGACGAACACCGGGGAGCTGTTTTTT	CSSSHSGATNTGELFF
TRBJ2-3	TRBV5-1	TRBD2	-	TGCGCCAGCAGCATCGGACTAGTCTCAGATACGCAGTATTTT	CASSIGLVSDTQYF
TRBJ1-5	TRBV5-8	TRBD1	-	TGTGCCAGCAGCTTGGGCAGGGGGCTCAATCAGCCCCAGCATTTT	CASSLGRGLNQPQHF
TRBJ2-7	TRBV28	-	-	TGTGCCAGCAGTTCTAGTTACGAGCAGTACTTC	CASSSSYEQYF
TRBJ1-2	TRBV11-2	-	-	TGTGCCAGCAGCCCGGACCCGGCGGGAGGCTACACCTTC	CASSPDPAGGYTF
TRBJ1-5	TRBV18	-	few	TGTGCCAGCTCACCAGGTGAAGGCGGAGGGCATCAGCCCCAGCATTTT	CASSPGEGGGHQPQHF
TRBJ1-6	TRBV18	TRBD1	-	TGTGCCAGCTCACAGGACAGGGGTAATTCACCCCTCCACTTT	CASSQDRGNSPLHF
TRBJ2-1	TRBV11-2	TRBD2	-	TGTGCCAGCAGCTGGACTATAGCGGGAGGTAAGGATGAGCAGTTCTTC	CASSWTIAGGKDEQFF
TRBJ2-1	TRBV10-3	TRBD2	-	TGTGCCATAGCGGGAGCCACGGGGAATGAGCAGTTCTTC	CAIAGATGNEQFF
TRBJ2-1	TRBV5-1	TRBD2	-	TGCGCCAGCAGCTCTGGGACTAGCGGCCATGAGCAGTTCTTC	CASSSGTSGHEQFF
TRBJ1-3	TRBV29-1	TRBD1	few	TGCAGCGCCTGCTGGACAGGTGCTGGAAACACCATATATTTT	CSACWTGAGNTIYF
TRBJ2-3	TRBV5-8	TRBD2	-	TGTGCCAGCAGCTGGACTAGCGGGGCCAGCGATACGCAGTATTTT	CASSWTSGASDTQYF
TRBJ2-7	TRBV5-8	-	-	TGTGCCAGCAGCTTGAGGCGGCGACCCTTGAGGGAGCAGTACTTC	CASSLRRRPLREQYF
TRBJ2-3	TRBV15	TRBD1	-	TGTGCCACCAGCAGTCTCAGGACAGGGAGTAAAGATACGCAGTATTTT	CATSSLRTGSKDTQYF
TRBJ2-2	TRBV7-9	-	few	TGTGCCAGCAGCCTGGAGACCGGGGAGCTGTTTTTT	CASSLETGELFF
TRBJ1-1	TRBV5-1	TRBD1	-	TGCGCCAGCAGCGTGCCAGGGGGCACTGAAGCTTTCTTT	CASSVPGGTEAFF
TRBJ1-1	TRBV2	-	-	TGTGCCAGCCTACAGGGGAACACTGAAGCTTTCTTT	CASLQGNTEAFF
TRBJ2-7	TRBV18	TRBD1	-	TGTGCCAGCTCACCTTTACAGGGGGCCTACGAGCAGTACTTC	CASSPLQGAYEQYF
TRBJ2-2	TRBV6-5	-	-	TGTGCCACCAGACCGGGAGCCGGGGAGCTGTTTTTT	CATRPGAGELFF